The 15 T cell receptor beta chains listed next were all sequenced from one sample in a study of cytomegalovirus exposure and HLA in healthy donors. Primers: 60 Vbeta forward and 13 Jbeta reverse. Clones were sequenced by immunoSEQ multiplex PCR, and TCRdb holds only the in-frame ones, with some missing. The data show some 160,000 clones, with roughly 82% seen just once and 1.5% to 2% held by the top ten. Sequences were obtained from PBMCs. The receptors here all came from a woman aged 25 to 39 in good health and CMV-seronegative.

A few counts support this clone. The chain links TRBV5-1 to TRBJ2-1, with a possible D match to TRBD2 (5 bases). Germline V gene lookup returns CDR1 SGHRS and CDR2 YFSETQ. V shed 0 bases and J shed 5 bases, with 12 bases lying between them. The CDR3 covers 15 residues. CDR3 amino acids: CASSLVVSTNNEQFF. CDR3 sequence (DNA): TGCGCCAGCAGCTTGGTTGTTTCGACTAACAATGAGCAGTTCTTC.

The genes are TRBV5-1 and TRBJ2-1; 7 bases are a match to TRBD1. V was clipped by 4 bases and J by 10 bases; unmatched bases: 11. Looked up from germline, CDR1 is SGHRS and CDR2 is YFSETQ. This CDR3 is 14 amino acids long. The CDR3 protein is CASSPRQGVEEQFF. The DNA for the CDR3 is TGCGCCAGCAGCCCTAGACAGGGAGTCGAAGAGCAGTTCTTC.

Here the CDR3 reads CASSQASGVDEQFF. The CDR3 DNA sequence: TGCGCCAGCAGCCAAGCGTCAGGGGTCGATGAGCAGTTCTTC. The chain employs TRBV4-3 and TRBJ2-1; perhaps TRBD1 as D (6 bases). V was cut by 1 base and J by 8 bases, with 12 bases left in between. The CDR3 has 14 residues. Germline lookup yields CDR1 LGHNA and CDR2 YSLEER.

The chain joins TRBV2 to TRBJ2-5; D is uncertain. The CDR3 is 12 amino acids. V was shortened by 5 bases and J by 7 bases, with 11 bases between the two germline ends. Germline V gives CDR1 SNHLY, CDR2 FYNNEI. The CDR3 DNA follows: TGTGCCAGCAGTAGCCATTCGGGGACCCAGTACTTC. Translation gives CASSSHSGTQYF.

The genes are TRBV29-1 and TRBJ2-7; D might be TRBD2 (5 bases). Trimming cost V 4 bases and J 6 bases, with 13 bases left between them. The CDR3 contains 12 residues. Germline CDR1 SQVTM, CDR2 ANQGSEA. The CDR3 sequence: CSVGVPGSEQYF. Here the CDR3 DNA reads TGCAGCGTTGGGGTCCCGGGGAGCGAGCAGTACTTC.

The CDR3 reads CAIDRDSSYEQYF. Here the CDR3 DNA reads TGTGCCATCGATCGGGACAGCTCCTACGAGCAGTACTTC. The chain is built from TRBV10-3 and TRBJ2-7; 7 bases map to TRBD1. CDR3 length: 13 residues. V shed 8 bases, J shed 0 bases, and the junction held 4 bases outside the gene matches. Per germline, CDR1 ENHRY and CDR2 SYGVKD.

The chain has TRBV5-4 and TRBJ1-2, with TRBD1 matching over 8 bases. The germline gives CDR1 SGHNT, CDR2 YYREEE (reference sequence). The V segment lost 1 base and the J segment 3 bases; nucleotides outside the gene matches: 8. The CDR3 length is 16 residues. The DNA for the CDR3 is TGTGCCAGCAGCTTGCGGGGGACAGGACGCTACTATGGCTACACCTTC. Translating it yields CASSLRGTGRYYGYTF.

The J gene is TRBJ1-2, the V gene TRBV2, with D maybe TRBD1 (6 bases). The CDR3 extends over 15 amino acids. The ends were cut back, 8 bases at V and 0 bases at J, with 16 bases in the middle. Germline assignment: CDR1 SNHLY and CDR2 FYNNEI. The CDR3 sequence: CASPKAGAPNYGYTF. As DNA, the CDR3 is TGTGCCAGCCCGAAAGCAGGGGCCCCTAACTATGGCTACACCTTC.

This sequence joins TRBV11-2 and TRBJ2-3; D gene ambiguous. This CDR3 has 15 amino acids. The ends were cut back, 5 bases at V and 2 bases at J, with 14 bases in the middle. Germline V CDR1 and CDR2: SGHAT, FQNNGV. The CDR3 nucleotides are TGTGCCAGCAGCCTCCCCGGGTTACTCACAGATACGCAGTATTTT. This encodes CASSLPGLLTDTQYF.

This clone was observed a few times. The chain recombines TRBV4-3 with TRBJ2-4; 9 nucleotides align to TRBD2. The V and J ends lost 2 bases and 10 bases, in that order; junction bases with no gene match: 9. From germline, CDR1 is LGHNA and CDR2 YSLEER. The CDR3 spans 15 residues. In DNA, the CDR3 is TGCGCCAGCAGCCAACGTAGCGGGGGAGGAGGTATTCAGTACTTC. Amino acid sequence: CASSQRSGGGGIQYF.

The rearrangement links TRBV9 to TRBJ1-1; D gene unclear. Germline CDR1 SGDLS, CDR2 YYNGEE. The V end was cut by 0 bases, the J end by 4 bases, with 7 bases between. The CDR3 consists of 13 residues. CDR3 sequence (DNA): TGTGCCAGCAGCGTAGGAATGGCCACTGAAGCTTTCTTT. The encoded protein is CASSVGMATEAFF.

This clone was picked up one time. This chain joins TRBV9 and TRBJ1-3; TRBD1 matches 7 bases. Germline loops: CDR1 SGDLS, CDR2 YYNGEE. The CDR3 is 17 amino acids. The trim removed 4 bases at V and 0 bases at J, leaving 10 bases unmatched. Written as DNA, the CDR3 is TGTGCCAGCAGCCCACAACCAGGGGGGAACTCTGGAAACACCATATATTTT. Amino acids: CASSPQPGGNSGNTIYF.

The chain links TRBV9 to TRBJ1-1, with D possibly TRBD1 on 6 matching bases. The length of the CDR3 is 12 residues. Germline V gene sequence: CDR1 SGDLS, CDR2 YYNGEE. Trimming removed 3 bases from V and 6 bases from J, with 9 bases in between. CDR3 nucleotides: TGTGCCAGCAGCGAGGGGGGGGCTGAAGCTTTCTTT. Translation: CASSEGGAEAFF. The whole variable domain, filled in from reference TRBV9 and TRBJ1-1, reads DSGVTQTPKHLITATGQRVTLRCSPRSGDLSVYWYQQSLDQGLQFLIQYYNGEERAKGNILERFSAQQFPDLHSELNLSSLELGDSALYFCASSEGGAEAFFGQGTRLTVV.

The J gene is TRBJ1-2, the V gene TRBV6-5; no definite D call. CDR3 length: 13 amino acids. Trimming took 5 bases from V and 1 from J, leaving 8 bases between them. Germline loops: CDR1 MNHEY, CDR2 SVGAGI. CDR3 residues: CASSRTLNYGYTF. CDR3 coding DNA: TGTGCCAGCAGTCGAACTCTTAACTATGGCTACACCTTC.

This chain uses TRBV30 with TRBJ1-4; tentative D call: TRBD1 (6 bases). Germline assignment: CDR1 GTSNPN and CDR2 SVGIG (reference sequence). The CDR3 loop spans 14 amino acids. Trimming cost V 2 bases and J 3 bases, with 10 bases left between them. The chain's CDR3 is CAWSQTGANEKLFF. Here the CDR3 DNA reads TGTGCCTGGAGTCAGACAGGAGCTAATGAAAAACTGTTTTTT.